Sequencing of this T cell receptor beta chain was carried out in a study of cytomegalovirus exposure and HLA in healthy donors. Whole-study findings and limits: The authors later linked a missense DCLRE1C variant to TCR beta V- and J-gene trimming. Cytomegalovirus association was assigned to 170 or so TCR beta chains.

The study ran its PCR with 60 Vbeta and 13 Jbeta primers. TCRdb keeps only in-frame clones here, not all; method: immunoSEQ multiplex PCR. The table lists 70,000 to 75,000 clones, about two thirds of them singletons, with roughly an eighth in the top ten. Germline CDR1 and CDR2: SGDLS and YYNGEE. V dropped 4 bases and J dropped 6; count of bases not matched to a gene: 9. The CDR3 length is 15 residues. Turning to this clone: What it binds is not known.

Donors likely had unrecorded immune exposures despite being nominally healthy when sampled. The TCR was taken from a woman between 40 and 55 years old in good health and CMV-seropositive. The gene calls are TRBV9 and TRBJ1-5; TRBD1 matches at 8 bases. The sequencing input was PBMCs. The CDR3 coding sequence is TGTGCCAGCAGCTTGGGACAGGCCTGGGGTCAGCCCCAGCATTTT. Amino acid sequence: CASSLGQAWGQPQHF.